These 3 T cell receptor beta chains originate from one sample sequenced in a study of shared clonotypes between healthy human individuals. Profiled with immunoSEQ multiplex PCR; TCRdb holds only in-frame clones, not every one. The sample yields about 2.4 million clones, around nine tenths seen once. Sequencing input: naive CD4+ T cells sorted from blood. Regarding subset: CD45RA+ positively selected. These receptors all come from a young man in good health.

In this sample, this clone turned up once. This chain connects TRBV28 to TRBJ2-5; 10 bases line up with TRBD1. The V segment lost 3 bases and the J segment 5 bases; nucleotides outside the gene matches: 6. The CDR3 runs 15 residues. The V gene's germline CDR1 is MDHEN and CDR2 SYDVKM. CDR3 sequence reads: CASSFPGTGVETQYF. The CDR3 bases are TGTGCCAGCAGTTTCCCCGGGACAGGGGTTGAGACCCAGTACTTC.

The chain joins TRBV10-1 to TRBJ2-7; unclear D gene. V lost 2 bases and J lost 1, with 9 bases in between. The CDR3 length is 14 residues. Germline CDR1 reads WNHNN; CDR2 reads SYGVQD (reference sequence). In nucleotides, the CDR3 is TGCGCCAGCAGTGAGAGTGACGGGTCCTACGAGCAGTACTTC. It yields the protein CASSESDGSYEQYF.

The chain employs TRBV7-8 and TRBJ1-3; a weak D match, TRBD1 (6 bases). The CDR3 is 16 residues long. Germline lookup yields CDR1 SGHVS and CDR2 FQNEAQ. The ends were cut back, 1 base at V and 0 bases at J, with 10 bases in the middle. CDR3 DNA: TGTGCCAGCAGCTTAGTGACAGGAGTCTCTGGAAACACCATATATTTT. As protein: CASSLVTGVSGNTIYF.